Below, 29 T cell receptor beta chains from the same sample are listed, as sequenced in a study of T cells in narcolepsy. The table came from immunoSEQ multiplex PCR; TCRdb's copy has only in-frame clones and leaves some out. The sample yields over 25,000 clones, around 77% seen once. Input material: memory (CD45RA-) CD4+ T cells from blood. The receptors originated from a human donor in good health.

The CDR3 sequence: CASSEAHRGRTEAFF. As DNA, the CDR3 is TGTGCCAGCAGTGAAGCCCACAGGGGGCGGACTGAAGCTTTCTTT. The chain couples TRBV6-1 to TRBJ1-1, with TRBD1 matching over 9 bases. Germline V gives CDR1 MNHNS, CDR2 SASEGT. The CDR3 is made up of 15 amino acids. After removal of 0 bases from V and 5 bases from J, the junction contained 4 bases not matched to a gene.

In nucleotides, the CDR3 is TGTGCCAGCAGCTTAGGGAGGGGGAACACTGAAGCTTTCTTT. Translating gives CASSLGRGNTEAFF. The J gene is TRBJ1-1, the V gene TRBV11-1, with D maybe TRBD1 (5 bases). The CDR3 spans 14 residues. Trimming took 1 base from V and 1 from J, leaving 7 bases between them. Germline V lookup: CDR1 SGHAT, CDR2 FQDESV (reference sequence).

In its sample, this clone was seen a few times. The genes are TRBV6-1 and TRBJ2-2; D perhaps matches TRBD1 (5 bases). The V end lost 1 base, the J end lost 7 bases, and 10 bases lay between the germline ends. Germline CDR1 MNHNS, CDR2 SASEGT. The CDR3 has 14 amino acids. DNA of the CDR3: TGTGCCAGCAGTGAAGGTACAGGCCTCGGGGAGCTGTTTTTT. This translates into CASSEGTGLGELFF.

V usage is TRBV5-6 and J usage is TRBJ1-5; D perhaps matches TRBD1 (6 bases). The CDR3 is 15 amino acids. Trimming left V 1 base short and J 8 bases short, with 16 bases between. Germline V gives CDR1 SGHDT, CDR2 YYEEEE. CDR3 bases: TGTGCCAGCAGCTTGTACCGACAGGATCCCAAGCCCCAGCATTTT. This sequence encodes CASSLYRQDPKPQHF.

CDR3 DNA sequence: TGTGCCAGCACAGGGGGAGGCACTGAAGCTTTCTTT. Translated, it gives CASTGGGTEAFF. The V gene is TRBV6-1, the J gene TRBJ1-1; the match to TRBD1 covers 7 bases. CDR1 and CDR2 (germline): MNHNS, SASEGT. This CDR3 comprises 12 residues. Germline trimming cut 7 bases from V and 4 bases from J; bases unmatched to any gene: 3.

The rearrangement joins TRBV7-9 to TRBJ1-1; 8 positions match TRBD1. There are 15 residues in the CDR3. V lost 6 bases, J lost 6 bases, and 12 bases stayed unmatched. The germline V gene has CDR1 SEHNR and CDR2 FQNEAQ (reference sequence). CDR3 loop: CASRPRDRLGSEAFF. In nucleotides, the CDR3 is TGTGCCAGCAGACCAAGGGACAGGTTGGGATCTGAAGCTTTCTTT.

The V gene is TRBV5-6, the J gene TRBJ2-5, with D possibly being TRBD1 (6 bases). V dropped 3 bases and J dropped 1 base, with 16 bases sitting between them. The CDR3 is 16 residues long. From germline, CDR1 is SGHDT and CDR2 YYEEEE. This CDR3 reads CASSYAGALGQETQYF. CDR3 DNA: TGTGCCAGCAGCTATGCAGGGGCTTTGGGCCAAGAGACCCAGTACTTC.

This clone has just one count. The J gene is TRBJ1-1, the V gene TRBV18; 11 nucleotides match TRBD1. Germline CDR1 KGHSH, CDR2 LQKENI. The J segment lost 3 bases and the V segment lost 3 bases, leaving 3 bases of the junction unmatched. CDR3 length: 15 residues. The CDR3 sequence is CASSPRDRGDTEAFF. The CDR3 DNA follows: TGTGCCAGCTCACCGAGGGACAGGGGGGACACTGAAGCTTTCTTT.

This chain links TRBV9 with TRBJ1-2; 9 bases fit TRBD1. CDR3 length: 16 amino acids. The V gene end was trimmed by 3 bases and the J gene end by 2 bases; junction bases not matched to a gene: 8. Germline V gene sequence: CDR1 SGDLS, CDR2 YYNGEE. CDR3: CASSAKTGGYNYGYTF. In DNA, the CDR3 is TGTGCCAGCAGCGCAAAGACAGGGGGATACAACTATGGCTACACCTTC.

The rearrangement joins TRBV10-2 to TRBJ1-1; a weak D match, TRBD1 (5 bases). The CDR3 runs to 12 residues. Germline V gene sequence: CDR1 WSHSY, CDR2 SAAADI. Trimming took 10 bases from V and 5 from J, leaving 14 bases between them. The CDR3 nucleotides are TGCGCCACCGCGCAGGGTAGGACTGAAGCTTTCTTT. This encodes CATAQGRTEAFF.

This clone was seen just once. The chain couples TRBV19 to TRBJ2-5; D possibly corresponds to TRBD2 (5 bases). The ends were cut back, 5 bases at V and 2 bases at J, with 15 bases in the middle. Per the germline V gene, CDR1 is LNHDA and CDR2 is SQIVND (reference sequence). This CDR3 is 15 amino acids long. CDR3 DNA: TGTGCCAGTAGTCCACTAGTTTCAACGCAAGAGACCCAGTACTTC. This sequence encodes CASSPLVSTQETQYF. Combining the CDR3 with reference TRBV19 and TRBJ2-5 gives the whole variable domain DGGITQSPKYLFRKEGQNVTLSCEQNLNHDAMYWYRQDPGQGLRLIYYSQIVNDFQKGDIAEGYSVSREKKESFPLTVTSAQKNPTAFYLCASSPLVSTQETQYFGPGTRLLVL.

This clone was found once. The chain has TRBV2 and TRBJ2-3; possibly TRBD1 or TRBD2 for D (6 bases each). The CDR3 is made up of 17 amino acids. V was cut by 7 bases and J by 2 bases, with 22 bases left in between. Germline V CDR1 and CDR2: SNHLY, FYNNEI. The chain's CDR3 is CASKLVPGGGNTDTQYF. CDR3 coding DNA: TGTGCCAGCAAGTTGGTCCCCGGGGGCGGGAACACAGATACGCAGTATTTT.

This clone was counted only a few times. The rearrangement joins TRBV6-1 to TRBJ2-5, with 7 bases matching TRBD1. With 4 bases clipped from V and 5 bases from J, the junction kept 7 bases outside the gene matches. Germline-derived CDR1 and CDR2 are MNHNS and SASEGT. The CDR3 covers 14 residues. The CDR3 coding sequence is TGTGCCAGCAGTGTAAACAGGGGTGCCGAGACCCAGTACTTC. This encodes CASSVNRGAETQYF.

V usage is TRBV5-6 and J usage is TRBJ2-5; no clear D gene. Germline CDR1 reads SGHDT; CDR2 reads YYEEEE. This CDR3 contains 14 residues. V was pared by 4 bases and J by 3 bases, with 13 bases between. This chain's CDR3 is CASSPWANEETQYF. CDR3 DNA sequence: TGTGCCAGCAGCCCGTGGGCAAACGAAGAGACCCAGTACTTC. The full variable domain, rest sourced from reference TRBV5-6 and TRBJ2-5, is DAGVTQSPTHLIKTRGQQVTLRCSPKSGHDTVSWYQQALGQGPQFIFQYYEEEERQRGNFPDRFSGHQFPNYSSELNVNALLLGDSALYLCASSPWANEETQYFGPGTRLLVL.

This sequence joins TRBV27 and TRBJ1-6, with TRBD1 matching 7 bases. CDR3 size: 15 residues. J gave up 7 bases and V 4 bases, and 7 bases lay outside the gene matches. CDR1 and CDR2 from the germline V gene are MNHEY and SMNVEV (reference sequence). CDR3 DNA: TGTGCCAGCAGTTCCGTCAGGGGGGGGAATTCACCCCTCCACTTT. Translation: CASSSVRGGNSPLHF.

This chain links TRBV5-1 with TRBJ1-5; D is possibly TRBD1 (5 bases). Deletions cut 0 bases from V and 12 bases from J, with 10 bases between. The CDR3 sequence is 12 residues long. Germline V lookup: CDR1 SGHRS, CDR2 YFSETQ. CDR3 amino acids: CASSLDRGVQHF. As DNA, the CDR3 is TGCGCCAGCAGCTTGGATCGGGGGGTCCAGCATTTT. Complete variable domain (other parts from reference TRBV5-1 and TRBJ1-5): KAGVTQTPRYLIKTRGQQVTLSCSPISGHRSVSWYQQTPGQGLQFLFEYFSETQRNKGNFPGRFSGRQFSNSRSEMNVSTLELGDSALYLCASSLDRGVQHFGDGTRLSIL.

The gene calls are TRBV11-2 and TRBJ1-1; D not resolved. CDR1 SGHAT and CDR2 FQNNGV come from the germline V gene. Trimming stripped 3 bases from V and 4 bases from J, with 12 bases between. This CDR3 has 14 amino acids. The chain's CDR3 is CASSLTELGTEAFF. In nucleotides, the CDR3 is TGTGCCAGCAGCTTGACCGAGTTGGGCACTGAAGCTTTCTTT.

This chain connects TRBV2 to TRBJ1-2, with D possibly matching TRBD1 (6 bases). The CDR3 sequence is 13 residues long. V was cut by 4 bases and J by 7 bases, with 13 bases left in between. Germline V lookup: CDR1 SNHLY, CDR2 FYNNEI. CDR3 coding DNA: TGTGCCAGCAGTGCTAGGACAGTTCCTGGCTACACCTTC. Amino acids: CASSARTVPGYTF.

This chain connects TRBV2 to TRBJ1-2; D remains unclear. The germline V gene has CDR1 SNHLY and CDR2 FYNNEI. The CDR3 runs 9 residues. V lost 7 bases, J lost 4 bases, and 1 base lay in between. The CDR3 region has the DNA TGTGCCAGCATCTATGGCTACACCTTC. Translated: CASIYGYTF. Full variable domain (outside the CDR3, taken from reference TRBV2 and TRBJ1-2): EPEVTQTPSHQVTQMGQEVILRCVPISNHLYFYWYRQILGQKVEFLVSFYNNEISEKSEIFDDQFSVERPDGSNFTLKIRSTKLEDSAMYFCASIYGYTFGSGTRLTVV.

CDR3 sequence: CASSPGRGTNTQYF. The CDR3 nucleotides read TGTGCCAGCAGTCCGGGCAGGGGGACGAATACGCAGTATTTT. The V gene is TRBV6-5, the J gene TRBJ2-3; 7 bases map to TRBD1. The junction had 9 bases not matched to a gene; V was cut back by 5 bases and J by 7 bases. CDR3 length: 14 residues. Per the germline V gene, CDR1 is MNHEY and CDR2 is SVGAGI.

V usage is TRBV5-1 and J usage is TRBJ2-3; 7 positions match TRBD1. J gave up 2 bases and V 4 bases, and 4 bases lay outside the gene matches. The germline V gene has CDR1 SGHRS and CDR2 YFSETQ. The CDR3 sequence is 14 residues long. The CDR3 protein is CASSDTGDTDTQYF. The CDR3, as DNA: TGCGCCAGCAGCGATACAGGGGACACAGATACGCAGTATTTT.

The gene calls are TRBV11-3 and TRBJ1-1; D is unclear. The CDR3 loop spans 14 amino acids. V was cut by 1 base and J by 5 bases, with 11 bases left in between. Germline V gene data show CDR1 as SGHNT and CDR2 as YENEEA. This CDR3 reads CASSLGTLRTEAFF. DNA of the CDR3: TGTGCCAGCAGCTTAGGTACGTTGAGGACTGAAGCTTTCTTT.

This chain uses TRBV2 with TRBJ2-1; 10 bases agree with TRBD2. Unmatched junction bases numbered 1, after V lost 8 bases and J lost 3 bases. Germline loops: CDR1 SNHLY, CDR2 FYNNEI. The CDR3 contains 13 residues. The CDR3 loop reads CASSSGSYNEQFF. The CDR3 region has the DNA TGTGCCAGCTCTAGCGGGAGCTACAATGAGCAGTTCTTC.

J is TRBJ1-5 and V is TRBV6-1, with D perhaps TRBD1 (5 bases). V dropped 3 bases and J dropped 4 bases, with 7 bases sitting between them. The CDR3 has 13 amino acids. CDR1 MNHNS and CDR2 SASEGT come from the germline V gene. CDR3 DNA sequence: TGTGCCAGCAGTGACAGGGTGAATCAGCCCCAGCATTTT. Its translation is CASSDRVNQPQHF.

This chain joins TRBV6-5 and TRBJ1-2; possible D gene TRBD1, 5 bases. The germline gives CDR1 MNHEY, CDR2 SVGAGI. CDR3 length equals 13 residues. The V end lost 7 bases, the J end lost 2 bases, and 11 bases lay between the germline ends. The CDR3, as DNA: TGTGCCAGCAACGCAGGGCAAAACTATGGCTACACCTTC. Residues: CASNAGQNYGYTF.

The rearrangement uses TRBV7-2 and TRBJ2-3; a possible D gene is TRBD2 (6 bases). V was clipped by 5 bases and J by 2 bases, with 17 bases between them. This CDR3 region has 16 residues. Per the germline V gene, CDR1 is SGHTA and CDR2 is FQGNSA. The CDR3 coding sequence is TGTGCCAGCAGCCCCCGACCTAGCGTTTCCACAGATACGCAGTATTTT. Translated: CASSPRPSVSTDTQYF.

The chain links TRBV6-1 to TRBJ2-5; 9 bases fit TRBD2. Germline-derived CDR1 and CDR2 are MNHNS and SASEGT. With 3 bases clipped from V and 4 bases from J, the junction kept 3 bases outside the gene matches. There are 14 residues in the CDR3. For the CDR3, the DNA is TGTGCCAGCAGTGAGGGTAGCGGGAGAGAGACCCAGTACTTC. Encoded protein: CASSEGSGRETQYF.

The chain is built from TRBV18 and TRBJ2-7; weak D call: TRBD1 (6 bases). Trimming shortened V by 4 bases and J by 9 bases, and 19 bases separated the two germline ends. The CDR3 is made up of 14 amino acids. Per the germline V gene, CDR1 is KGHSH and CDR2 is LQKENI. The CDR3 spells CASSLKNRVEVQYF. In DNA form, the CDR3 reads TGTGCCAGCTCACTCAAAAACAGGGTGGAGGTGCAGTACTTC.

In this sample, this clone turned up a few times. The V gene is TRBV10-3, the J gene TRBJ2-1, with 12 bases identical to TRBD1. V was pared by 8 bases and J by 8 bases, with 16 bases of the junction left unmatched. CDR1 and CDR2 from the germline V gene are ENHRY and SYGVKD. The CDR3 runs 17 residues. The CDR3 region has the DNA TGTGCCATCGCCAACCGCCCCGGGACAGGGGGCAGGGATGAGCAGTTCTTC. The encoded protein is CAIANRPGTGGRDEQFF.